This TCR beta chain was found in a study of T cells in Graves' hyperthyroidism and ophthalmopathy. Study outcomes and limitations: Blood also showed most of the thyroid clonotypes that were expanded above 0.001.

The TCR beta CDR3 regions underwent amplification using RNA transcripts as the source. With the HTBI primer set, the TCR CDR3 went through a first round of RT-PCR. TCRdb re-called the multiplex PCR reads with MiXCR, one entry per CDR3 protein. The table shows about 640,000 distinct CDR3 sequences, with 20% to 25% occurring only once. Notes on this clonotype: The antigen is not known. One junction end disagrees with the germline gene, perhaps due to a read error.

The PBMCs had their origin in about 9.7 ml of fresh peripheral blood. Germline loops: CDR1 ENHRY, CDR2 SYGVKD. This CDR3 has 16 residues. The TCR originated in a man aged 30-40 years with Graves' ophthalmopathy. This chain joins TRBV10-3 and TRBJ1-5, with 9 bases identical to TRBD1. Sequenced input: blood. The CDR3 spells CASSEFGQGSNQPQHF. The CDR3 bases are TGTGCCAGCAGTGAATTCGGACAGGGGAGCAATCAGCCCCAGCATTTT.